The 18 T cell receptor beta chains in this list originate from one sample, sequenced in a study of STAT3 mutations in large granular lymphocyte leukemia. Findings of the study overall: Every T-LGLL patient had at least one immunodominant TCRbeta clonotype.

No antigen has been assigned to these receptors. The repertoire was sequenced with immunoSEQ multiplex PCR; TCRdb's copy has only in-frame clones and lacks some. The data show approximately 4,100 clones, roughly 80% seen once. The sample taken for sequencing was peripheral blood mononuclear cells. The receptors stem from a man in his forties with T-cell large granular lymphocyte leukemia. Some clones in this sample may be carry-over from other donors' samples.

The V and J genes are TRBV5-1 and TRBJ2-3, with no clear D. The germline CDR1 and CDR2 sequences are SGHRS and YFSETQ. Between the trimmed V and J ends, which lost 1 base and 4 bases, there was a span of 10 bases. The CDR3 is made up of 14 amino acids. CDR3 DNA: TGCGCCAGCAGCTTGAGTGTTGGGGCAGATACGCAGTATTTT. Its protein is CASSLSVGADTQYF. The full variable domain, with the rest looked up from reference TRBV5-1 and TRBJ2-3, is KAGVTQTPRYLIKTRGQQVTLSCSPISGHRSVSWYQQTPGQGLQFLFEYFSETQRNKGNFPGRFSGRQFSNSRSEMNVSTLELGDSALYLCASSLSVGADTQYFGPGTRLTVL.

V and J are TRBV29-1 and TRBJ1-2; 9 bases are shared with TRBD1. Germline V gene sequence: CDR1 SQVTM, CDR2 ANQGSEA. CDR3 length: 11 amino acids. V was clipped by 5 bases and J by 8 bases; unmatched bases: 3. The CDR3 reads CSVRTGVGYTF. CDR3 sequence (DNA): TGCAGCGTTCGGACAGGGGTAGGCTACACCTTC.

The chain has TRBV9 and TRBJ1-4, with a tentative D call TRBD1 (5 bases). The CDR3 consists of 19 residues. V lost 0 bases, J lost 0 bases, and 18 bases lay in between. Germline loops: CDR1 SGDLS, CDR2 YYNGEE. CDR3 region: CASSVDPGGAIATNEKLFF. CDR3 coding DNA: TGTGCCAGCAGCGTAGATCCCGGTGGGGCCATAGCAACTAATGAAAAACTGTTTTTT.

J is TRBJ1-5 and V is TRBV27; 7 positions agree with TRBD1. Germline values: CDR1 MNHEY, CDR2 SMNVEV (reference sequence). J lost 0 bases, V lost 5 bases, and 10 bases had no gene match. The length of the CDR3 is 17 residues. The CDR3 loop reads CASSRGQIGDSNQPQHF. The CDR3 bases are TGTGCCAGCAGTAGGGGACAGATCGGAGATAGCAATCAGCCCCAGCATTTT.

This clone was counted a single time. The rearrangement links TRBV15 to TRBJ2-7, with a tentative D call TRBD2 (7 bases). Germline CDR1 LNHNV, CDR2 YYDKDF (reference sequence). Trimming cost V 3 bases and J 1 base, with 13 bases left between them. This CDR3 is built from 15 residues. This CDR3 is CATSRAGAGSYEQYF. The CDR3 bases are TGTGCCACCAGCAGGGCGGGGGCCGGATCCTACGAGCAGTACTTC.

V gene TRBV27 combines with J gene TRBJ2-7; 7 nucleotides agree with TRBD1. Germline trimming cut 5 bases from V and 2 bases from J; bases unmatched to any gene: 9. This CDR3 spans 15 amino acids. The germline CDR1 and CDR2 sequences are MNHEY and SMNVEV (reference sequence). The CDR3 DNA is TGTGCCAGCAGTGTAAGGGGGCGCGGCACCTACGAGCAGTACTTC. Translating gives CASSVRGRGTYEQYF.

The J gene is TRBJ1-4, the V gene TRBV7-9; D possibly corresponds to TRBD1 (6 bases). CDR1 SEHNR and CDR2 FQNEAQ come from the germline V gene (reference sequence). This CDR3 is built from 17 residues. The V gene lost 1 base and the J gene lost 4 bases, with 16 bases spanning the gap. CDR3 sequence reads: CASSLVQGQLGNEKLFF. The CDR3 DNA sequence: TGTGCCAGCAGCTTAGTGCAGGGGCAGCTAGGTAATGAAAAACTGTTTTTT.

The genes are TRBV7-9 and TRBJ2-6; TRBD1 agrees at 12 bases. With V trimmed by 5 bases and J by 0 bases, 2 bases remained unmatched. This CDR3 comprises 17 residues. CDR1 is SEHNR and CDR2 is FQNEAQ in the germline V gene (reference sequence). CDR3 nucleotides: TGTGCCAGCAGCCGGGACAGGGGGCACTCTGGGGCCAACGTCCTGACTTTC. Protein product: CASSRDRGHSGANVLTF.

V usage is TRBV11-2 and J usage is TRBJ2-3; D remains ambiguous. The CDR3 runs to 11 residues. The germline V and J ends were trimmed by 0 bases and 5 bases, with 0 bases remaining between them. Germline CDR1 SGHAT, CDR2 FQNNGV. The CDR3, as DNA: TGTGCCAGCAGCTTAGAAGATACGCAGTATTTT. It translates to CASSLEDTQYF.

This chain uses TRBV20-1 with TRBJ2-3; perhaps TRBD1 as D (5 bases). V was trimmed by 3 bases and J by 6 bases, leaving 7 bases between them. CDR1 and CDR2 from the germline V gene are DFQATT and SNEGSKA (reference sequence). The CDR3 sequence is 11 residues long. The CDR3 spells CSASKGDTQYF. The DNA for the CDR3 is TGCAGTGCTAGTAAGGGGGATACGCAGTATTTT.

A single count supports this clone. The chain is built from TRBV27 and TRBJ1-6, with TRBD1 identical over 10 bases. Trimming took 1 base from V and 5 from J; bases not matched to a gene: 2. Germline V CDR1 and CDR2: MNHEY, SMNVEV (reference sequence). The CDR3 sequence is 16 residues long. The CDR3 nucleotides read TGTGCCAGCAGTTTATGGGACAGGGGACATAATTCACCCCTCCACTTT. It specifies CASSLWDRGHNSPLHF.

This clone is medium-sized in the sample. The chain is built from TRBV6-5 and TRBJ1-2; D perhaps matches TRBD1 (6 bases). Germline CDR1 MNHEY, CDR2 SVGAGI. CDR3 length: 15 amino acids. Trimming took off 6 bases at V and 4 bases at J, with 18 bases between the two ends. CDR3 nucleotides: TGTGCCAGCAGCTATGCCACCGGGACATCCTATGGCTACACCTTC. This translates into CASSYATGTSYGYTF.

This rearrangement joins TRBV29-1 to TRBJ1-1, with D possibly matching TRBD1 (5 bases). Trimming removed 6 bases from V and 4 bases from J, with 15 bases in between. The CDR3 extends over 13 amino acids. Germline CDR1 SQVTM, CDR2 ANQGSEA. The CDR3 protein is CSVLGGIGTEAFF. The DNA for the CDR3 is TGCAGCGTCTTGGGGGGAATCGGCACTGAAGCTTTCTTT.

V and J are TRBV7-9 and TRBJ2-3; perhaps TRBD2 as D (6 bases). The germline V and J ends were trimmed by 1 base and 6 bases, with 17 bases remaining between them. This CDR3 is built from 16 residues. Germline-derived CDR1 and CDR2 are SEHNR and FQNEAQ (reference sequence). The CDR3 bases are TGTGCCAGCAGCTTAGAGCGGGTTTGGCTCCCGGATACGCAGTATTTT. It is translated as CASSLERVWLPDTQYF.

The chain is built from TRBV6-7 and TRBJ2-3; TRBD2 matches 11 bases. TRBV6-7 is an ORF; its function is uncertain. The V and J ends lost 3 bases and 0 bases, in that order; junction bases with no gene match: 8. There are 18 residues in the CDR3. CDR3 nucleotides: TGTGCCAGCAGTTATCTAGCGGGGGGCGGCCCTAGCACAGATACGCAGTATTTT. Translated: CASSYLAGGGPSTDTQYF.

The chain links TRBV19 to TRBJ1-5; 7 bases align to TRBD1. The CDR3 runs 14 residues. Looked up from germline, CDR1 is LNHDA and CDR2 is SQIVND (reference sequence). V was clipped by 7 bases and J by 5 bases; unmatched bases: 8. This CDR3 reads CASNRDSSYQPQHF. The CDR3, as DNA: TGTGCCAGTAACCGGGACAGCTCTTATCAGCCCCAGCATTTT.

The DNA of the CDR3 is TGCAGCGTTGAAGATCCAGGAAGCCCAGCCGGGGAGACCCAGTACTTC. As protein: CSVEDPGSPAGETQYF. This chain uses TRBV29-1 with TRBJ2-5; D remains unclear. CDR1 and CDR2 (germline): SQVTM, ANQGSEA. This CDR3 is 16 amino acids long. Trimming shortened V by 0 bases and J by 5 bases, and 19 bases separated the two germline ends.

This clone has only a few counts. V gene TRBV7-9 combines with J gene TRBJ1-2; 10 bases align to TRBD1. Trimming at V came to 1 base and at J to 7 bases, leaving 6 bases not matched to a gene. The CDR3 loop spans 15 amino acids. The germline V gene encodes CDR1 SEHNR and CDR2 FQNEAQ (reference sequence). In DNA, the CDR3 is TGTGCCAGCAGCTTAGGGAGACAGGGGGCGACTGGCTACACCTTC. It is translated as CASSLGRQGATGYTF.